This T cell receptor (beta chain) was sequenced in a study of blood T cell repertoires in COVID-19 (dated by TCRdb to the early 2020s). About the investigation overall: Samples covering the acute and convalescent phases of COVID-19 were provided by collaborators in the United States, Italy and Spain. The material from the prospective study consisted of cDNA or gDNA derived from T cells, B-cell-depleted T cells, or PBMCs. The repertoires were released in a freely available public database meant as a resource for research on the immune response to SARS-CoV-2. The samples were drawn from two sources: the first 160 participants of the ongoing ImmuneRACE study, and fewer than 1,500 subjects contributed by 6 global collaborators. Where HLA class I and class II types were available, the types were taken from metadata supplied by the sample provider, not from assay-based typing. Deeply sampled blood TCRbeta repertoires from subjects exposed to, actively infected with, or recovered from COVID-19 were included in the dataset. Sample metadata almost always included a de-identified subject ID, COVID-19 status, age in years and sex.

TCRbeta CDR3 regions were amplified from genomic DNA by means of the immunoSEQ Assay, a bias-controlled multiplex PCR. On the authors' methods: The number of nucleated cells in each sample was estimated from the amplification of reference gene primers within the assay. To quantify the absolute abundance of each unique TCRbeta CDR3 rearrangement, sequence reads were collapsed and filtered. For each sample, productive Simpson clonality was calculated by taking the square root of Simpson's diversity index across productive rearrangements. Drawn from immuneACCESS, this table holds only the in-frame rearrangements with V and J called that TCRdb kept. Clones are partly lost; checked studies trace under half to an unresolved V gene and leave the rest unexplained. Clone size and V and J calls were adopted from that table, with D and trimming inferred from the DNA. The sample records roughly 290,000 clones, around four fifths of which are singletons. Around 4% of the sample lies in the top ten.

Results the study describes overall, beyond this receptor: Clinical and demographic metadata were provided uncurated, with the amount varying by source and participant.

Each collaborating institution followed its own protocols to collect whole blood in K2EDTA tubes. For TCRbeta analysis, collaborator samples were shipped as frozen whole blood, as isolated PBMCs, or as DNA extracted from either sample type. Including cysteine and phenylalanine, the CDR3 has 18 amino acids. Only the CDR3 DNA is retained, 54 bases long and in frame from the first base. CDR1 LNHDA and CDR2 SQIVND were looked up in the germline V gene (reference sequence). Compared with germline, V lacks 5 bases and J lacks 9 bases; bases without a gene match: 21. This clone came up once. Its recognized antigen is unknown. No clone much larger than this one lies a single base away; base qualities are absent.

The chain is made from TRBV19 and TRBJ2-5, with 10 bases aligning to TRBD2. The sequenced sample consisted of peripheral blood. The clonotype was recovered from a woman aged 45-60 years with active or convalescent COVID-19. This receptor has the CDR3 CASSALPTRTSGTVPQYF. Here is the DNA: TGTGCCAGTAGTGCACTCCCTACCCGGACTAGCGGAACGGTCCCCCAGTACTTC. This CDR3, with the reference TRBV19 and TRBJ2-5 proteins standing in past its ends, gives the full variable domain DGGITQSPKYLFRKEGQNVTLSCEQNLNHDAMYWYRQDPGQGLRLIYYSQIVNDFQKGDIAEGYSVSREKKESFPLTVTSAQKNPTAFYLCASSALPTRTSGTVPQYFGPGTRLLVL.